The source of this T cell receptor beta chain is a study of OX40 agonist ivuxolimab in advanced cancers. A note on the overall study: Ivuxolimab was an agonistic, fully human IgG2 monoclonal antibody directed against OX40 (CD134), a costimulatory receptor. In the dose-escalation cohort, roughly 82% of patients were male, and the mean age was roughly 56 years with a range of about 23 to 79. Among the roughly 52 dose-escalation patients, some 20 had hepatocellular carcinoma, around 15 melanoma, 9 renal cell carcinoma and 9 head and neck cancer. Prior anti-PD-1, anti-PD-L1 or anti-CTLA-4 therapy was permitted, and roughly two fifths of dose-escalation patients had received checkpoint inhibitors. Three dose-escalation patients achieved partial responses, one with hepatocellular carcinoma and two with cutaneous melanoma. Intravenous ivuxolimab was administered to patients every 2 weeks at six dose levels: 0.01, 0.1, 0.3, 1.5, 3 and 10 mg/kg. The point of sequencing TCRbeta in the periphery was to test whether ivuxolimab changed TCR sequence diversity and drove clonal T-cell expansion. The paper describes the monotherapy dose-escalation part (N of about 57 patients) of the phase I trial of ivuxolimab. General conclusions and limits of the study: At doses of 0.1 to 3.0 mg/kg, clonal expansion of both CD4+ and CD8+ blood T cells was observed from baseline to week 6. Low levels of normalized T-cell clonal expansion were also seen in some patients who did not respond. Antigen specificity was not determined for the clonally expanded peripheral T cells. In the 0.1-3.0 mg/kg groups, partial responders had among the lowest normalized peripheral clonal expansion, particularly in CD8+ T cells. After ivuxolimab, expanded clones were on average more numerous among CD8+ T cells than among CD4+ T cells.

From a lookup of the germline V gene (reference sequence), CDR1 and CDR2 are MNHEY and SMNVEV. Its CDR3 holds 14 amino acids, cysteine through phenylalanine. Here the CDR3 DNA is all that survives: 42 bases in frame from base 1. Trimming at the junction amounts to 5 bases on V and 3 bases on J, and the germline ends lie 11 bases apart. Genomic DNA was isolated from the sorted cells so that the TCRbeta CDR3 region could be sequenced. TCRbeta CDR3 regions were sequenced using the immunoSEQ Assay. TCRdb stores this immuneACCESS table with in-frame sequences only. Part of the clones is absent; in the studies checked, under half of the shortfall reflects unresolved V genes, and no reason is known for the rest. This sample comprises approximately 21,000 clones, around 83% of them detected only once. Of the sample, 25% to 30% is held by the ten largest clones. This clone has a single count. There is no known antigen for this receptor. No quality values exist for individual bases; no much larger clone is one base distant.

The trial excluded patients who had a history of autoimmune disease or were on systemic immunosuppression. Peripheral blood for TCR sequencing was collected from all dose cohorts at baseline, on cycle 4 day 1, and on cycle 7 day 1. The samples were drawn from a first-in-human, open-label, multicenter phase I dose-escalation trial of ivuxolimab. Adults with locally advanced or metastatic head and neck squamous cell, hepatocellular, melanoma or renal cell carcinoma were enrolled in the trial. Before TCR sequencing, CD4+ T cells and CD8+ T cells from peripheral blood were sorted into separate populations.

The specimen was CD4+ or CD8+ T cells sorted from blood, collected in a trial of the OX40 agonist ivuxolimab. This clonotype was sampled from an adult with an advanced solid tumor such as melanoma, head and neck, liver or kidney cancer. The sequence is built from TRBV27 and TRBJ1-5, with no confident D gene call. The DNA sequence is TGTGCCAGCAGTGGCCTGGGGTTCAATCAGCCCCAGCATTTT. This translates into CASSGLGFNQPQHF.